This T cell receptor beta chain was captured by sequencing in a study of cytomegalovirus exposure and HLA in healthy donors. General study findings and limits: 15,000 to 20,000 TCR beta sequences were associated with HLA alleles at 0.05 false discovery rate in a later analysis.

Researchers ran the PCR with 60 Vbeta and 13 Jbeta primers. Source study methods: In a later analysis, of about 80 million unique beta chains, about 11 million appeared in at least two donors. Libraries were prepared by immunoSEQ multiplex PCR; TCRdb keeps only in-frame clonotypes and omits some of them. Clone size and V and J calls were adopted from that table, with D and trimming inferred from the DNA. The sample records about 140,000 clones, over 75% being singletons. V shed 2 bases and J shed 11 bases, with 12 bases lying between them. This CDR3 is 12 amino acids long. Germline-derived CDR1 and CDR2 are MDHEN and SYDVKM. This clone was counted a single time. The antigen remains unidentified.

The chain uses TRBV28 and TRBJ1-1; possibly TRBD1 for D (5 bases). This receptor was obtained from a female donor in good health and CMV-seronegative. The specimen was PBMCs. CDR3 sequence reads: CASSLKGFWAFF. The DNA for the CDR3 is TGTGCCAGCAGTTTAAAGGGGTTTTGGGCTTTCTTT.